The 12 T cell receptor beta chains listed next were all sequenced from one sample in a study of blood T cell repertoires in COVID-19 (dated by TCRdb to the early 2020s). Library preparation used the immunoSEQ multiplex PCR assay. TCRdb took over this immuneACCESS table, retaining in-frame rearrangements with V and J assigned. Such tables are incomplete; in checked studies, under half of the missing clones stem from an unresolved V gene, and the remainder is unexplained. For this sample there are 150,000 to 200,000 clones; 85% to 90% appear just once. 0.62% of the sample is held by the ten biggest clonotypes. The material sequenced was peripheral blood. These receptors were taken from a man aged 50-59 years with acute or convalescent COVID-19.

CDR3 in amino acids: CASSLDYGYRELFF. The CDR3 DNA is TGTGCCAGCAGCTTAGATTACGGGTACCGGGAGCTGTTTTTT. The chain employs TRBV7-2 and TRBJ2-2; unclear D gene. The CDR3 is 14 residues long. The V end lost 1 base, the J end lost 9 bases, and 12 bases lay between the germline ends. From germline, CDR1 is SGHTA and CDR2 FQGNSA.

In its sample, this clone was seen a few times. The rearrangement joins TRBV27 to TRBJ1-2; D perhaps matches TRBD1 (6 bases). The length of the CDR3 is 12 residues. CDR1 MNHEY and CDR2 SMNVEV come from the germline V gene (reference sequence). Deletions cut 9 bases from V and 4 bases from J, with 12 bases between. The CDR3 reads CARETGFYGYTF. The CDR3 nucleotides are TGTGCCAGGGAGACAGGATTCTATGGCTACACCTTC.

The V and J genes are TRBV19 and TRBJ2-3; 11 bases align to TRBD1. CDR3 length: 18 residues. Unmatched junction bases numbered 11, after V lost 1 base and J lost 5 bases. Germline-derived CDR1 and CDR2 are LNHDA and SQIVND (reference sequence). The CDR3 loop is CASSIVRRGQGAGDTQYF. In DNA form, the CDR3 reads TGTGCCAGTAGTATAGTTAGGAGAGGACAGGGGGCTGGAGATACGCAGTATTTT.

This chain links TRBV6-2 or TRBV6-3 with TRBJ2-2; D unclear. Germline values: CDR1 MNHEY, CDR2 SVGEGT. The CDR3 extends over 13 amino acids. V dropped 6 bases and J dropped 5 bases, with 10 bases sitting between them. CDR3 in amino acids: CASSAVWTGELFF. The CDR3 region has the DNA TGTGCCAGCAGCGCGGTCTGGACCGGGGAGCTGTTTTTT.

The CDR3 loop is CASSHYSGSSTDTQYF. For the CDR3, the DNA is TGTGCCAGCAGCCATTATAGCGGGAGCAGCACAGATACGCAGTATTTT. V usage is TRBV7-2 and J usage is TRBJ2-3; 9 nucleotides line up with TRBD2. The CDR3 contains 16 residues. The ends lost 5 bases at V and 0 bases at J; junction bases unmatched: 6. CDR1 and CDR2 (germline): SGHTA, FQGNSA.

V gene TRBV7-6 combines with J gene TRBJ2-5, with D hard to call. V was cut by 3 bases and J by 5 bases, with 7 bases left in between. This CDR3 spans 12 amino acids. The V gene's germline CDR1 is SGHVS and CDR2 FNYEAQ. CDR3 loop: CASSFVGETQYF. CDR3 DNA: TGTGCCAGCAGCTTTGTCGGGGAGACCCAGTACTTC.

The chain carries TRBV28 and TRBJ2-1, with D perhaps matching TRBD2 (5 bases). CDR3 length equals 17 residues. Germline values: CDR1 MDHEN, CDR2 SYDVKM. V gave up 2 bases and J gave up 8 bases, with 22 bases separating them. The chain's CDR3 is CASSLVSTGERSHEQFF. DNA for the CDR3: TGTGCCAGCAGTTTAGTTAGCACTGGGGAGCGGAGCCATGAGCAGTTCTTC.

The chain couples TRBV19 to TRBJ2-1; 7 nucleotides agree with TRBD2. This CDR3 has 16 residues. Germline CDR1 and CDR2: LNHDA and SQIVND (reference sequence). J gave up 0 bases and V 7 bases, and 9 bases lay outside the gene matches. As DNA, the CDR3 is TGTGCCAGTACCCGGCCCGGCGGGAGCTCCTACAATGAGCAGTTCTTC. Residues: CASTRPGGSSYNEQFF.

The CDR3 protein is CATGDSAYGYTF. For the CDR3, the DNA is TGTGCCACCGGGGACAGCGCATATGGCTACACCTTC. The gene calls are TRBV24-1 and TRBJ1-2; 7 nucleotides line up with TRBD1. The V gene's germline CDR1 is KGHDR and CDR2 SFDVKD. CDR3 length: 12 amino acids. J lost 5 bases, V lost 9 bases, and 5 bases had no gene match.

The CDR3 bases are TGTGCCAGCAGCCTCCTGGGCGACACCGGGGAGCTGTTTTTT. Translated: CASSLLGDTGELFF. The rearrangement uses TRBV11-2 and TRBJ2-2; D call uncertain. Germline CDR1 and CDR2: SGHAT and FQNNGV. The CDR3 covers 14 residues. Trimming took off 5 bases at V and 3 bases at J, with 10 bases between the two ends.

V is TRBV19 and J is TRBJ1-4, with 7 positions matching TRBD1. With 1 base clipped from V and 4 bases from J, the junction kept 3 bases outside the gene matches. The CDR3 spans 15 residues. Per germline, CDR1 LNHDA and CDR2 SQIVND (reference sequence). This CDR3 reads CASSIGDRHNEKLFF. CDR3 in DNA: TGTGCCAGTAGTATAGGGGACAGACATAATGAAAAACTGTTTTTT.

The J gene is TRBJ2-1, the V gene TRBV7-9; no definite D call. The CDR3 runs 16 residues. Trimming cost V 4 bases and J 4 bases, with 17 bases left between them. From germline, CDR1 is SEHNR and CDR2 FQNEAQ (reference sequence). The CDR3 DNA reads as TGTGCCAGCAGCTCAATCCTCAGGCACGGATACAATGAGCAGTTCTTC. Protein: CASSSILRHGYNEQFF.